This T cell receptor (beta chain) was found in a study of T cells in Graves' hyperthyroidism and ophthalmopathy. Per the germline V gene, CDR1 is DFQATT and CDR2 is SNEGSKA (reference sequence). The CDR3 consists of 13 residues. A word on this clonotype: At one end, the junction sequence differs from germline, possibly due to a read error.

Amplification targeted TCR beta CDR3 regions from RNA transcripts. RT-PCR in the first round (using the HTBI primer set) targeted the TCR CDR3. TCRdb fed the multiplex PCR reads into MiXCR, producing one record per CDR3 protein. Among some 350,000 distinct CDR3 sequences listed, approximately 14% were seen once. The chain combines TRBV20-1 with TRBJ1-2; D gene unclear. The TCR comes from a woman younger than 30 with Graves' hyperthyroidism that later progressed to Graves' ophthalmopathy. Sequenced input: blood. The CDR3 is CNARDPVNYGYTF. The CDR3 coding sequence is TGCAATGCTAGAGACCCAGTTAACTATGGCTACACCTTC.